This TCR beta chain is drawn from a study of blood T cell repertoires in COVID-19. As for the study in general: Samples taken during acute and convalescent COVID-19 were collected in the United States, Italy and Spain. Sources were T cells, B-cell-depleted T cells, or PBMCs; the material itself was cDNA or gDNA.

Original processing notes: Reference gene primer amplification yielded estimated nucleated cell counts. Here immunoSEQ multiplex PCR was the method, and the copy in TCRdb shows in-frame clones only, minus some. That table supplies the V and J calls and clone size; D and trimming were determined from the DNA. The sample has approximately 76,000 clones; more than 80% are singletons. The CDR3 consists of 15 residues. With 2 bases removed from V and 4 bases from J, the gap between germline ends came to 15 bases. Germline V gene sequence: CDR1 SGHTA, CDR2 FQGNSA. The sequenced sample was peripheral blood. The chain carries TRBV7-2 and TRBJ2-7; maybe TRBD2 (5 bases). This receptor was obtained from an elderly woman with active or convalescent COVID-19. The CDR3 spells CASSLILWGDYEQYF. The CDR3 DNA reads as TGTGCCAGCAGCTTAATTTTGTGGGGAGATTACGAGCAGTACTTC.